This passage covers 15 T cell receptor beta chains from one sample sequenced in a study of cytomegalovirus exposure and HLA in healthy donors. The PCR used 60 Vbeta and 13 Jbeta primers. Method: immunoSEQ multiplex PCR; TCRdb's copy keeps in-frame clones and lacks some. This sample has 130,000 to 150,000 clones; 74% occur once, and the top ten carry 4.3%. Sequencing was carried out using PBMCs. The receptor source for this set is a man aged 18 to 30 in good health and CMV-seropositive.

This clone was seen repeatedly, ten times or more. At one of its ends the junction is not consistent with the germline gene, which may arise from a read error. The V gene is TRBV5-4, the J gene TRBJ1-5; no clear D gene. The CDR3 extends over 13 amino acids. Germline assignment: CDR1 SGHNT and CDR2 YYREEE (reference sequence). CDR3 sequence reads: CASSLDPGQPQHF. The CDR3 DNA is TGTGCCAGTAGCTTGGACCCCGGGCAGCCCCAGCATTTT.

This clone was found once. The CDR3 nucleotides read TGTGCCAGTAGTATATTCCGCTCAGGGGTCGGCGGCTACACCTTC. This codes for CASSIFRSGVGGYTF. The chain combines TRBV19 with TRBJ1-2; maybe TRBD1 (6 bases). V lost 2 bases and J lost 8, with 18 bases in between. CDR3 length equals 15 residues. Germline CDR1 LNHDA, CDR2 SQIVND (reference sequence).

The chain joins TRBV11-1 to TRBJ1-1; D may be TRBD1 (5 bases). Trimming pared 5 bases from V and 1 base from J, leaving 17 bases between. CDR1 and CDR2 from the germline V gene are SGHAT and FQDESV (reference sequence). This CDR3 contains 16 residues. The CDR3 sequence: CASSRGSSLRNTEAFF. CDR3 DNA: TGTGCCAGCAGCCGGGGGTCGAGTTTAAGGAACACTGAAGCTTTCTTT.

The gene calls are TRBV5-1 and TRBJ1-1; D gene ambiguous. Trimming left V 1 base short and J 1 base short, with 5 bases between. This CDR3 region has 13 residues. Germline assignment: CDR1 SGHRS and CDR2 YFSETQ. DNA for the CDR3: TGCGCCAGCAGCTTGAAACAGAACACTGAAGCTTTCTTT. This sequence encodes CASSLKQNTEAFF.

The chain recombines TRBV6-6 with TRBJ1-2, with a weak D call TRBD1 (6 bases). V lost 2 bases and J 8 bases, leaving 9 bases between the germline ends. The V gene's germline CDR1 is MNHNY and CDR2 SVGAGI (reference sequence). The CDR3 sequence is 12 residues long. CDR3 DNA: TGTGCCAGCAGTTACACACAGGGCGGCTACACCTTC. Its protein product is CASSYTQGGYTF.

This clone has only one observation. The gene calls are TRBV19 and TRBJ2-2, with TRBD1 as a possible D gene (5 bases). V was clipped by 0 bases and J by 7 bases, with 9 bases between them. This CDR3 comprises 14 residues. CDR1 is LNHDA and CDR2 is SQIVND in the germline V gene (reference sequence). The DNA of the CDR3 is TGTGCCAGTAGTATAGAGGGGCTCAGCGGGGAGCTGTTTTTT. Translation gives CASSIEGLSGELFF.

The chain couples TRBV11-2 to TRBJ1-4; maybe TRBD1 (5 bases). In germline, CDR1 is SGHAT, CDR2 FQNNGV. The germline V and J ends were trimmed by 3 bases and 0 bases, with 11 bases remaining between them. The CDR3 extends over 16 amino acids. The CDR3 nucleotides are TGTGCCAGCAGCTTTAGGCCGACAGCAACTAATGAAAAACTGTTTTTT. It yields the protein CASSFRPTATNEKLFF.

The V and J genes are TRBV13 and TRBJ2-1, with a possible D match to TRBD1 (5 bases). The V end was cut by 3 bases, the J end by 2 bases, with 11 bases between. Per the germline V gene, CDR1 is PRHDT and CDR2 is FYEKMQ (reference sequence). This CDR3 has 15 residues. The DNA for the CDR3 is TGTGCCAGCAGCTTTAGGGGAAAGACCTACAATGAGCAGTTCTTC. It encodes CASSFRGKTYNEQFF.

This chain links TRBV2 with TRBJ2-5; D perhaps matches TRBD1 (6 bases). The CDR3 spans 13 residues. The germline gives CDR1 SNHLY, CDR2 FYNNEI. Trimming stripped 4 bases from V and 2 bases from J, with 8 bases between. This CDR3 reads CASSGQVQETQYF. The CDR3 coding sequence is TGTGCCAGCAGTGGACAGGTTCAAGAGACCCAGTACTTC.

V gene TRBV11-2 combines with J gene TRBJ1-1, with TRBD1 identical over 10 bases. Germline trimming cut 2 bases from V and 6 bases from J; bases unmatched to any gene: 6. The CDR3 is made up of 15 amino acids. Germline V gives CDR1 SGHAT, CDR2 FQNNGV. The CDR3 bases are TGTGCCAGCAGCTTAAAATCAGGGACAGGGGCTGAAGCTTTCTTT. Translated, it gives CASSLKSGTGAEAFF. The whole variable domain, remainder taken from reference TRBV11-2 and TRBJ1-1, is EAGVAQSPRYKIIEKRQSVAFWCNPISGHATLYWYQQILGQGPKLLIQFQNNGVVDDSQLPKDRFSAERLKGVDSTLKIQPAKLEDSAVYLCASSLKSGTGAEAFFGQGTRLTVV.

In its sample, this clone was seen once. CDR3 nucleotides: TGTGCCAGCAGCGCCATAGTAGGCACAGATACGCAGTATTTT. It translates to CASSAIVGTDTQYF. The rearrangement joins TRBV9 to TRBJ2-3; D ambiguous. Germline loops: CDR1 SGDLS, CDR2 YYNGEE. V shed 3 bases and J shed 1 base, with 9 bases lying between them. The CDR3 consists of 14 residues.

This chain joins TRBV7-8 and TRBJ2-7; D is perhaps TRBD2 (6 bases). This CDR3 spans 15 amino acids. V lost 3 bases, J lost 3 bases, and 15 bases lay in between. In germline, CDR1 is SGHVS, CDR2 FQNEAQ. CDR3 loop: CASSFVGLGGYEQYF. The CDR3 region has the DNA TGTGCCAGCAGCTTTGTGGGACTGGGAGGCTACGAGCAGTACTTC.

On this clone: Relative to the germline gene, one junction end is altered; a read error may explain this. The gene calls are TRBV25-1 and TRBJ2-7; TRBD2 matches 8 bases. Germline values: CDR1 MGHDK, CDR2 SYGVNS. CDR3 size: 14 residues. This CDR3 is CASREAGGNYEQYF. DNA for the CDR3: TGTGCCAGCAGGGAGGCGGGAGGCAACTACGAGCAGTACTTT.

The chain carries TRBV28 and TRBJ2-3, with D maybe TRBD2 (6 bases). CDR3 length: 14 amino acids. Germline V gene data show CDR1 as MDHEN and CDR2 as SYDVKM. V lost 4 bases and J lost 1, with 9 bases in between. The CDR3 DNA sequence: TGTGCCAGCAGTTCTCCGGGGGGCACAGATACGCAGTATTTT. Amino acid sequence: CASSSPGGTDTQYF.

The genes are TRBV5-1 and TRBJ2-3; 7 bases fit TRBD2. Germline CDR1 and CDR2: SGHRS and YFSETQ. The V and J ends lost 0 bases and 2 bases, in that order; junction bases with no gene match: 9. The CDR3 is made up of 17 amino acids. The CDR3 nucleotides read TGCGCCAGCAGCTTGGGGGCTGGCGGGGGAGTCACAGATACGCAGTATTTT. Its translation is CASSLGAGGGVTDTQYF.